This passage covers 9 T cell receptor beta chains from one sample sequenced in a study of esophageal squamous cell carcinoma under preoperative chemotherapy. From the PCR reads, TCRdb called clonotypes with MiXCR, one entry per CDR3 protein. The sample contains about 6,600 distinct CDR3 sequences, 25% to 40% of which appear only once. The time point was: before preoperative PTX-NDP chemotherapy. Sample collection was performed from a patient given preoperative chemotherapy. These receptors all stem from a human donor with esophageal squamous cell carcinoma. The donor label of this sample is uncertain.

This clonotype was counted at least ten times. The rearrangement uses TRBV25-1 and TRBJ2-1, with a weak D call TRBD2 (5 bases). Matching the DNA end better, TRBJ2-7 makes the J call doubtful. Germline loops: CDR1 MGHDK, CDR2 SYGVNS. The CDR3 spans 13 residues. CDR3 sequence (DNA): TGTGCCACCAAAGGACTGGCCCACAATGAGCAGTACTTC. This translates into CATKGLAHNEQYF.

Sample share makes this clonotype medium-sized. This may arise from a read error, as a much more abundant clone is one base away. The chain combines TRBV7-2 with TRBJ2-1; TRBD2 matches 8 bases. The last part of the DNA fits TRBJ2-7 better; the J call may be wrong. The germline V gene has CDR1 SGHTA and CDR2 FQGNSA. The CDR3 covers 15 residues. The CDR3 loop reads CASSLANGRGNEQYF. As DNA, the CDR3 is TGTGCCAGCAGCTTAGCGAACGGGAGGGGGAATGAGCAGTACTTC.

On this clonotype: Mismatch with germline at one junction end may stem from a read error. The V and J genes are TRBV6-1 and TRBJ2-7; D perhaps matches TRBD1 (6 bases). This CDR3 has 14 amino acids. Germline CDR1 MNHNS, CDR2 SASEGT. The CDR3 region has the DNA TGTGCGAGCAGTGACAGGACAGAGTCCTGCGAGCAGTACTTC. It specifies CASSDRTESCEQYF.

This clonotype was recorded a few times. V is TRBV7-3 and J is TRBJ2-3; 8 bases line up with TRBD2. The CDR3 is 15 amino acids. The J segment lost 0 bases and the V segment lost 3 bases, leaving 2 bases of the junction unmatched. From germline, CDR1 is SGHTA and CDR2 FQGTGA. CDR3 loop: CASSLTSASTDTQYF. The CDR3 DNA reads TGTGCCAGCAGCTTGACTAGCGCAAGCACAGATACGCAGTATTTT.

This clonotype is labeled medium-sized. The genes are TRBV7-2 and TRBJ2-7, with TRBD1 identical over 7 bases. The CDR3 is made up of 15 amino acids. Looked up from germline, CDR1 is SGHTA and CDR2 is FQGNSA. The junction had 13 bases not matched to a gene; V was cut back by 5 bases and J by 6 bases. CDR3 in amino acids: CASSPRQGAPTEQYF. CDR3 in DNA: TGTGCCAGCAGCCCTCGACAGGGTGCCCCTACCGAGCAGTACTTC.

Many counts were recorded for this clonotype. V is TRBV7-8 and J is TRBJ2-1, with D hard to call. The end of the DNA aligns better with TRBJ2-7, so the J call may be wrong. CDR3 size: 13 residues. Looked up from germline, CDR1 is SGHVS and CDR2 is FQNEAQ. The CDR3 DNA follows: TGTGCCAGCAGCTTAGGCCGTAGTTACGAGCAGTACTTC. Its translation is CASSLGRSYEQYF.

Sample share makes this clonotype medium-sized. V gene TRBV6-1 combines with J gene TRBJ2-7, with D possibly matching TRBD1 (6 bases). Germline CDR1 and CDR2: MNHNS and SASEGT. V lost 4 bases to trimming and J lost 0 bases, with 7 bases between them. The CDR3 sequence is 13 residues long. The CDR3 reads CASSVQGSYEQYF. CDR3 nucleotides: TGTGCCAGCAGTGTACAGGGCTCCTACGAGCAGTACTTC.

V is TRBV12-3 or TRBV12-4 and J is TRBJ2-7; D perhaps matches TRBD1 (6 bases). This CDR3 has 16 residues. Trimming removed 5 bases at V and 0 bases at J, with 17 bases between. CDR3 DNA: TGTGCCAGCAGTGGGGACATGGACAGTAACTCCTACGAGCAGTACTTC. Its translation: CASSGDMDSNSYEQYF.

By share of the sample, this clonotype is large. The genes are TRBV7-9 and TRBJ2-5, with D possibly being TRBD1 or TRBD2 (7 bases each). This CDR3 is 16 amino acids long. The germline V gene encodes CDR1 SEHNR and CDR2 FQNEAQ (reference sequence). Trimming stripped 5 bases from V and 2 bases from J, with 18 bases between. The CDR3 spells CASSQGGGGSQETQYF. In DNA form, the CDR3 reads TGTGCCAGCAGCCAGGGGGGAGGCGGGAGTCAAGAGACCCAGTACTTC.